This T cell receptor beta chain was found in a study of blood T cell repertoires in COVID-19. Study summary: From the United States, Italy and Spain came samples of acute and convalescent COVID-19. Sample material is recorded as cDNA or gDNA derived from T cells, B-cell-depleted T cells, or PBMCs.

Original processing methods: Reference gene primer amplification gave nucleated cell count estimates. Clones were read by immunoSEQ multiplex PCR, and TCRdb kept only the in-frame ones, dropping some. That table supplies the V and J calls and clone size; D and trimming were determined from the DNA. The table records roughly 110,000 clones, more than 75% of them present only once. There are 15 residues in the CDR3. V dropped 5 bases and J dropped 1; count of bases not matched to a gene: 6. The germline gives CDR1 ENHRY, CDR2 SYGVKD. The specimen was peripheral blood. The TCR was taken from a man aged 40-49 years with acute or convalescent COVID-19. V is TRBV10-3 and J is TRBJ2-3, with TRBD2 matching 7 bases. CDR3 DNA sequence: TGTGCCATCAGTCCAGCCCTAGCGGGCACAGATACGCAGTATTTT. Amino acid sequence: CAISPALAGTDTQYF.